These T cell receptor beta chains were read from a single sample in a study of CD8+ T cells in alopecia areata. This table comes from immunoSEQ multiplex PCR, and its TCRdb copy is limited to in-frame clones, with some not included. The repertoire holds about 42,000 clones, with about nine tenths as singletons. The source material was CD8+ T cells sorted from blood, sampled at week 24, from a patient treated with tofacitinib. The source is a human donor with alopecia areata. The CDR3 runs from the conserved cysteine through the conserved F or W.

v_call: TRBV4-1; cdr3_aa: CASSQRGDGLAYEQYF
v_call: TRBV4-2; cdr3_aa: CASSQGGSERGTDTQYF
v_call: TRBV14; cdr3_aa: CASSYGTGPYEQYF
v_call: TRBV29-1; cdr3_aa: CSVVLAGFHEQYF
v_call: TRBV29-1; cdr3_aa: CSVEESTGVGGETQYF
v_call: TRBV30; cdr3_aa: CAWSVGGREQYF
v_call: TRBV10-2; cdr3_aa: CASGGTPYNEQFF
v_call: TRBV10-2; cdr3_aa: CASSYGLATTDTQYF
v_call: TRBV29-1; cdr3_aa: CSSDSSTHTDTQYF
v_call: TRBV30; cdr3_aa: CAWSVLGIYEQYF
v_call: TRBV5-1; cdr3_aa: CASSFDSYNEQFF
v_call: TRBV11-1; cdr3_aa: CASSNRDSGSGANVLTF
v_call: TRBV28; cdr3_aa: CASSTGTTYEQYF